The 24 T cell receptor beta chains below all came from one sample that was sequenced in a study of regulatory T cells in long-lasting Graves disease. Arm-PCR with iRepertoire HTBI primers amplified the CDR3 regions for these TCR beta libraries. TCRdb reprocessed the multiplex PCR reads via MiXCR and lists one record per CDR3 protein. The repertoire holds fewer than 550,000 distinct CDR3 sequences, with about a fifth as singletons. Time point meaning: persistent/refractory GD, antithyroid drugs over 5 years with positive TRAb. RNA extracted from PBMCs served as the sequencing template. Sequenced here: peripheral blood mononuclear cells (PBMCs), sampled when the disease was refractory, from a patient treated with antithyroid drugs. These receptors came from a female donor with Graves disease.

Regarding this clonotype: A much larger clone differs from this one at a single base, so this may be a read error. No conserved phenylalanine or tryptophan is present at the end of the CDR3, so a read error is the likely explanation. V is TRBV27 and J is TRBJ1-2; possibly TRBD1 for D (5 bases). Trimming left V 7 bases short and J 0 bases short, with 12 bases between. Looked up from germline, CDR1 is MNHEY and CDR2 is SMNVEV (reference sequence). This CDR3 comprises 14 residues. CDR3 region: CASIMWGSNYGYTS. CDR3 DNA sequence: TGTGCCAGCATCATGTGGGGCTCTAACTATGGCTACACCTCC.

This clonotype was counted a few times. With a much larger clone just one base away, this may be a read error. The chain carries TRBV28 and TRBJ2-7; tentatively, D is TRBD1 or TRBD2 (5 bases each). The CDR3 is made up of 15 amino acids. Looked up from germline, CDR1 is MDHEN and CDR2 is SYDVKM. The CDR3 DNA sequence: TGTACCAGCAGTTTGTTCGGGGCAGGGAGCTACGAGCAGTACTTC. Protein product: CTSSLFGAGSYEQYF.

This clonotype appeared once. This may be a read error: a much more frequent sequence differs by one nucleotide. The chain carries TRBV6-2 or TRBV6-3 and TRBJ2-7, with a tentative D call TRBD1 (6 bases). There are 14 residues in the CDR3. The germline gives CDR1 MNHEY, CDR2 SVGEGT. The CDR3 DNA reads as TGTGCCAGCAGTTACCAGGGGTCTTCCTACAAGCAGTACTTC. This sequence encodes CASSYQGSSYKQYF.

V usage is TRBV3-1 and J usage is TRBJ2-3; D remains unclear. With 0 bases removed from V and 2 bases from J, the gap between germline ends came to 12 bases. Germline V gives CDR1 LGHDT, CDR2 YNNKEL (reference sequence). The CDR3 sequence is 16 residues long. CDR3 loop: CASSQDTGYPTDTQYF. For the CDR3, the DNA is TGTGCCAGCAGCCAAGATACCGGGTATCCCACAGATACGCAGTATTTT.

This clonotype was detected ten times or more. CDR3 amino acids: CASSSPDRPPYEQYF. Here the CDR3 DNA reads TGTGCCAGCAGTTCCCCGGACAGGCCTCCCTACGAGCAGTACTTC. The V gene is TRBV12-3 or TRBV12-4, the J gene TRBJ2-7; 7 positions agree with TRBD1. V lost 4 bases and J lost 2; bases outside the gene matches: 8. CDR3 length equals 15 residues.

This clonotype was detected a few times. The rearrangement uses TRBV19 and TRBJ1-5; 10 bases fit TRBD1. This CDR3 region has 13 residues. The ends lost 10 bases at V and 5 bases at J; junction bases unmatched: 5. Germline CDR1 is LNHDA and CDR2 is SQIVND (reference sequence). CDR3 coding DNA: TGTGCCACCAAGGGACAGGGGTATCAGCCCCAGCATTTT. The encoded protein is CATKGQGYQPQHF.

This chain links TRBV10-3 with TRBJ1-2; 12 positions match TRBD1. The CDR3 runs to 16 residues. After removal of 7 bases from V and 7 bases from J, the junction contained 13 bases not matched to a gene. Germline CDR1 ENHRY, CDR2 SYGVKD. This CDR3 reads CAITSPGTGGPPGYTF. In nucleotides, the CDR3 is TGTGCCATCACTTCCCCCGGGACAGGGGGCCCACCTGGCTACACCTTC.

This clonotype came up many times. The chain carries TRBV2 and TRBJ1-1; 10 bases align to TRBD1. This CDR3 region has 14 residues. Trimming took 7 bases from V and 5 from J; bases not matched to a gene: 7. Germline-derived CDR1 and CDR2 are SNHLY and FYNNEI. This chain's CDR3 is CASITGQGETEAFF. In DNA, the CDR3 is TGTGCCAGCATCACCGGACAGGGGGAGACTGAAGCTTTCTTT.

This clonotype has more than one count but fewer than ten. The chain carries TRBV20-1 and TRBJ1-1; possible D gene TRBD1, 5 bases. V was pared by 6 bases and J by 8 bases, with 19 bases between. The CDR3 totals 13 residues. CDR1 DFQATT and CDR2 SNEGSKA come from the germline V gene (reference sequence). The CDR3 DNA follows: TGCAGTGCCGACCGACAGACATCCCCGGAAGCTTTCTTT. It specifies CSADRQTSPEAFF.

The V gene is TRBV6-1, the J gene TRBJ2-5; 8 bases fit TRBD2. The DNA matches TRBJ2-1 better at its end, which makes the J call doubtful. This CDR3 has 14 residues. Germline values: CDR1 MNHNS, CDR2 SASEGT. The CDR3 loop reads CATGGGLADNEQFF. In nucleotides, the CDR3 is TGTGCCACCGGGGGGGGGCTAGCGGACAATGAGCAGTTCTTC.

This clonotype was recorded a few times. The chain is built from TRBV3-1 and TRBJ1-6; the D is unclear. CDR1 and CDR2 from the germline V gene are LGHDT and YNNKEL (reference sequence). The length of the CDR3 is 16 residues. V was cut by 2 bases and J by 8 bases, with 16 bases left in between. The CDR3 reads CASSQKLVLVHSPLHF. CDR3 nucleotide sequence: TGTGCCAGCAGCCAAAAGTTAGTTCTTGTCCATTCACCCCTCCACTTT.

This clonotype was counted ten times or more. The genes are TRBV6-1 and TRBJ1-1, with a possible D match to TRBD1 (5 bases). This CDR3 has 13 amino acids. Germline CDR1 is MNHNS and CDR2 is SASEGT. The V end was cut by 6 bases, the J end by 12 bases, with 20 bases between. As DNA, the CDR3 is TGTGCCAGCAGCTCCAACGACCGGGGGATGACTTTCTTT. As protein: CASSSNDRGMTFF.

In its sample, this clonotype was seen many times. V gene TRBV28 combines with J gene TRBJ2-7; no firm D call. This CDR3 is built from 12 residues. V dropped 8 bases and J dropped 3 bases, with 11 bases sitting between them. Germline V gene sequence: CDR1 MDHEN, CDR2 SYDVKM. CDR3 DNA sequence: TGTGCCAGCTGTATCGGCGGCTACGAGCAGTACTTC. Translated, it gives CASCIGGYEQYF.

The V call is TRBV28, the J call TRBJ1-1; TRBD1 agrees at 9 bases. V was clipped by 3 bases and J by 0 bases; unmatched bases: 2. The V gene's germline CDR1 is MDHEN and CDR2 SYDVKM. This CDR3 has 15 amino acids. The CDR3 nucleotides read TGTGCCAGCAGTTTTTGGACAGGGGTGAACACTGAAGCTTTCTTT. Encoded protein: CASSFWTGVNTEAFF.

This clonotype has at least ten counts. The chain couples TRBV7-2 to TRBJ1-2; tentatively, D is TRBD1 (6 bases). V was cut by 0 bases and J by 2 bases, with 13 bases left in between. This CDR3 region has 16 residues. Per the germline V gene, CDR1 is SGHTA and CDR2 is FQGNSA. DNA for the CDR3: TGTGCCAGCAGCTTAGCGAATAGGGGGTGGAACTATGGCTACACCTTC. Protein product: CASSLANRGWNYGYTF.

This clonotype was detected many times. The chain combines TRBV5-1 with TRBJ2-7, with TRBD2 matching 12 bases. CDR3 size: 16 residues. Germline-derived CDR1 and CDR2 are SGHRS and YFSETQ. V lost 4 bases and J lost 1; bases outside the gene matches: 6. Here the CDR3 reads CASSPGTSGLSYEQYF. CDR3 bases: TGCGCCAGCAGCCCGGGGACTAGCGGGTTATCCTACGAGCAGTACTTC. Complete variable domain (other parts from reference TRBV5-1 and TRBJ2-7): KAGVTQTPRYLIKTRGQQVTLSCSPISGHRSVSWYQQTPGQGLQFLFEYFSETQRNKGNFPGRFSGRQFSNSRSEMNVSTLELGDSALYLCASSPGTSGLSYEQYFGPGTRLTVT.

This clonotype occurred a few times. The genes are TRBV29-1 and TRBJ2-7; 7 nucleotides agree with TRBD1. Unmatched junction bases numbered 8, after V lost 6 bases and J lost 0 bases. Germline assignment: CDR1 SQVTM and CDR2 ANQGSEA. CDR3 size: 14 residues. CDR3 sequence: CSVLKTGTSYEQYF. The CDR3 DNA is TGCAGCGTCCTGAAGACAGGGACCTCCTACGAGCAGTACTTC.

V is TRBV20-1 and J is TRBJ1-1, with D possibly matching TRBD1 (5 bases). With 3 bases removed from V and 3 bases from J, the gap between germline ends came to 11 bases. Germline V CDR1 and CDR2: DFQATT, SNEGSKA (reference sequence). This CDR3 is built from 13 residues. The CDR3 region has the DNA TGCAGTGCTAGTGGGGGGGATTACACTGAAGCTTTCTTT. Its translation is CSASGGDYTEAFF.

This sequence joins TRBV7-9 and TRBJ2-2, with D possibly matching TRBD2 (6 bases). CDR1 is SEHNR and CDR2 is FQNEAQ in the germline V gene (reference sequence). V gave up 3 bases and J gave up 0 bases, with 11 bases separating them. The CDR3 has 16 residues. The CDR3 sequence: CASSFGLSSNTGELFF. CDR3 coding DNA: TGTGCCAGCAGCTTCGGACTATCCTCGAACACCGGGGAGCTGTTTTTT.

This clonotype showed up many times. The chain couples TRBV11-2 to TRBJ2-2; D is perhaps TRBD2 (6 bases). The CDR3 covers 14 residues. The germline CDR1 and CDR2 sequences are SGHAT and FQNNGV. V gave up 5 bases and J gave up 5 bases, with 12 bases separating them. The DNA of the CDR3 is TGTGCCAGCAGCCGCGGGACCGGGACCGGGGAGCTGTTTTTT. Its protein is CASSRGTGTGELFF.

This clonotype was seen only a few times. The chain carries TRBV5-1 and TRBJ1-1; D unresolved. The CDR3 extends over 13 amino acids. Trimming shortened V by 1 base and J by 4 bases, and 8 bases separated the two germline ends. Germline V gives CDR1 SGHRS, CDR2 YFSETQ. DNA for the CDR3: TGCGCCAGCAGCTTGACCTATAGCACTGAAGCTTTCTTT. Protein product: CASSLTYSTEAFF.

About this clonotype: Since a much larger clone is just one base distant, this may be a read error. The CDR3 does not end in the conserved phenylalanine or tryptophan, so this is likely a read error. This chain joins TRBV28 and TRBJ2-7; tentatively, D is TRBD1 (6 bases). This CDR3 contains 13 residues. Germline V gene data show CDR1 as MDHEN and CDR2 as SYDVKM. Trimming removed 6 bases from V and 3 bases from J, with 12 bases in between. CDR3 in DNA: TGTGCCAGCAGCCGACGGGACAACTACGAGCAGTACCTC. Translation: CASSRRDNYEQYL.

Many counts were recorded for this clonotype. CDR3 in DNA: TGTGCCAGCAGTCCTTGGGACAGTTCTAACTATGGCTACACCTTC. It specifies CASSPWDSSNYGYTF. The chain has TRBV28 and TRBJ1-2; 7 positions match TRBD1. The CDR3 sequence is 15 residues long. V shed 5 bases and J 0 bases; nucleotides not matched to a gene: 6. Per the germline V gene, CDR1 is MDHEN and CDR2 is SYDVKM.

The table lists this clonotype with many counts. V and J are TRBV6-5 and TRBJ1-4, with 9 bases aligning to TRBD1. The CDR3 has 14 residues. V lost 2 bases and J lost 7; bases outside the gene matches: 2. Germline V gene lookup returns CDR1 MNHEY and CDR2 SVGAGI. Here the CDR3 reads CASSYGTGFEKLFF. The DNA of the CDR3 is TGTGCCAGCAGTTACGGGACAGGGTTTGAAAAACTGTTTTTT.